The 20 T cell receptor beta chains given below trace back to one sample, sequenced in a study of cytomegalovirus exposure and HLA in healthy donors. PCR was performed using 60 Vbeta and 13 Jbeta primers. The table came from immunoSEQ multiplex PCR; TCRdb's copy has only in-frame clones and leaves some out. The sample records 130,000 to 150,000 clones, around 80% being singletons. What was sequenced was PBMCs. The receptors shown here come from a young man in good health and CMV-seronegative.

The gene calls are TRBV19 and TRBJ2-7; possible D gene TRBD1, 5 bases. Trimming removed 3 bases from V and 7 bases from J, with 10 bases in between. CDR3 length equals 12 residues. Germline CDR1 is LNHDA and CDR2 is SQIVND (reference sequence). CDR3 nucleotides: TGTGCCAGTAGTATGCCAGGGCTTGAGCAGTACTTC. Its protein product is CASSMPGLEQYF.

The table lists this clone with a count of one. The chain is built from TRBV7-9 and TRBJ2-7; 7 bases line up with TRBD2. The CDR3 length is 15 residues. Germline V lookup: CDR1 SEHNR, CDR2 FQNEAQ (reference sequence). J gave up 3 bases and V 5 bases, and 10 bases lay outside the gene matches. The CDR3 loop reads CASSLTGGRGYEQYF. The CDR3 DNA is TGTGCCAGCAGCCTGACGGGCGGGAGAGGCTACGAGCAGTACTTC.

The genes are TRBV5-6 and TRBJ2-2; D remains ambiguous. CDR1 SGHDT and CDR2 YYEEEE come from the germline V gene. This CDR3 has 15 amino acids. V gave up 3 bases and J gave up 3 bases, with 12 bases separating them. The CDR3 sequence is CASSSMRHYTGELFF. DNA for the CDR3: TGTGCCAGCAGCTCGATGAGACATTACACCGGGGAGCTGTTTTTT. Full variable domain (outside the CDR3, taken from reference TRBV5-6 and TRBJ2-2): DAGVTQSPTHLIKTRGQQVTLRCSPKSGHDTVSWYQQALGQGPQFIFQYYEEEERQRGNFPDRFSGHQFPNYSSELNVNALLLGDSALYLCASSSMRHYTGELFFGEGSRLTVL.

The V gene is TRBV2, the J gene TRBJ2-3, with a possible D match to TRBD1 (5 bases). Trimming removed 4 bases from V and 2 bases from J, with 10 bases in between. The CDR3 loop spans 14 amino acids. In germline, CDR1 is SNHLY, CDR2 FYNNEI. The CDR3 DNA sequence: TGTGCCAGCAGTGTCGACAGACTCACAGATACGCAGTATTTT. Amino acids: CASSVDRLTDTQYF.

The chain is built from TRBV5-6 and TRBJ2-1; 12 nucleotides align to TRBD2. This CDR3 is 17 amino acids long. CDR1 is SGHDT and CDR2 is YYEEEE in the germline V gene. V shed 3 bases, J shed 5 bases, and the junction held 9 bases outside the gene matches. CDR3 nucleotide sequence: TGTGCCAGCAGCTATCATCGGACTAGCGGGACCAACAATGAGCAGTTCTTC. Its translation is CASSYHRTSGTNNEQFF.

This clone has a handful of counts. The V and J genes are TRBV6-5 and TRBJ1-1, with D possibly TRBD1 on 6 matching bases. From germline, CDR1 is MNHEY and CDR2 SVGAGI. V was pared by 5 bases and J by 6 bases, with 16 bases between. This CDR3 spans 14 amino acids. CDR3 coding DNA: TGTGCCAGCAGTCTTGGGGGCGTAAGGGCTGAAGCTTTCTTT. Protein product: CASSLGGVRAEAFF.

J is TRBJ2-1 and V is TRBV27; the match to TRBD1 covers 7 bases. V dropped 6 bases and J dropped 8; count of bases not matched to a gene: 10. Germline values: CDR1 MNHEY, CDR2 SMNVEV (reference sequence). This CDR3 is built from 14 residues. CDR3 protein: CASSQGQQSYEQFF. CDR3 DNA: TGTGCCAGCAGCCAGGGACAGCAAAGTTATGAGCAGTTCTTC.

The chain employs TRBV6-1 and TRBJ1-5; no clear D. V lost 7 bases and J lost 4, with 14 bases in between. Per the germline V gene, CDR1 is MNHNS and CDR2 is SASEGT. CDR3 length: 14 residues. DNA for the CDR3: TGTGCCAGCAACCCGTACCGGGAGAATCAGCCCCAGCATTTT. Translating it yields CASNPYRENQPQHF.

This chain joins TRBV11-2 and TRBJ2-5; possible D gene TRBD1, 6 bases. The CDR3 contains 15 residues. V lost 2 bases and J 1 base, leaving 11 bases between the germline ends. CDR1 and CDR2 from the germline V gene are SGHAT and FQNNGV. CDR3 loop: CASSLQQGPQETQYF. The CDR3 DNA reads TGTGCCAGCAGCTTACAACAGGGCCCCCAAGAGACCCAGTACTTC.

This clone was seen more than once but under ten times. The chain uses TRBV5-5 and TRBJ1-1; D not resolved. V was pared by 4 bases and J by 3 bases, with 10 bases between. Germline loops: CDR1 SGHKS, CDR2 YYEKEE (reference sequence). The CDR3 extends over 13 amino acids. As DNA, the CDR3 is TGTGCCAGCAGCCGCCGCCCAGACACTGAAGCTTTCTTT. Amino acid sequence: CASSRRPDTEAFF.

This chain joins TRBV11-2 and TRBJ2-1; 10 nucleotides match TRBD2. CDR3 length: 15 residues. V lost 5 bases, J lost 2 bases, and 3 bases stayed unmatched. From germline, CDR1 is SGHAT and CDR2 FQNNGV. CDR3 region: CASSLAGDPYNEQFF. CDR3 nucleotide sequence: TGTGCCAGCAGCCTAGCGGGGGACCCCTACAATGAGCAGTTCTTC.

This clone showed up just a few times. The rearrangement joins TRBV5-1 to TRBJ2-2; 10 positions agree with TRBD1. The CDR3 extends over 14 amino acids. Germline V lookup: CDR1 SGHRS, CDR2 YFSETQ. With 6 bases clipped from V and 7 bases from J, the junction kept 6 bases outside the gene matches. The CDR3: CASTDRGRIGELFF. The CDR3 region has the DNA TGCGCCAGCACAGACAGGGGGCGCATCGGGGAGCTGTTTTTT.

The J gene is TRBJ1-1, the V gene TRBV28; D not resolved. Trimming pared 6 bases from V and 5 bases from J, leaving 13 bases between. CDR3 length: 13 amino acids. The germline gives CDR1 MDHEN, CDR2 SYDVKM. The CDR3 DNA reads as TGTGCCAGCAGGATGATAGGGAGGACTGAAGCTTTCTTT. This sequence encodes CASRMIGRTEAFF.

The CDR3 here is CASSQELVSSYEQYF. CDR3 in DNA: TGTGCCAGCAGCCAAGAACTAGTGTCCTCCTACGAGCAGTACTTC. This sequence joins TRBV4-2 and TRBJ2-7; maybe TRBD2 (5 bases). CDR3 size: 15 residues. V lost 0 bases and J lost 0, with 9 bases in between. The germline gives CDR1 LGHNA, CDR2 YNFKEQ.

Notes on this clone: One junction end disagrees with the germline gene, perhaps due to a read error. This chain joins TRBV11-2 and TRBJ1-2, with TRBD1 matching 7 bases. The CDR3 has 15 amino acids. The V gene's germline CDR1 is SGHAT and CDR2 FQNNGV. Here the CDR3 reads CASSLVQGNNYGYPF. DNA for the CDR3: TGTGCCAGCAGCTTAGTACAGGGGAACAACTATGGCTACCCCTTC.

The V call is TRBV19, the J call TRBJ2-5, with 10 bases that match TRBD1. The V gene end was trimmed by 5 bases and the J gene end by 7 bases; junction bases not matched to a gene: 1. This CDR3 has 12 amino acids. Germline lookup yields CDR1 LNHDA and CDR2 SQIVND (reference sequence). This CDR3 is CASSRDRGTQYF. For the CDR3, the DNA is TGTGCCAGTAGTCGGGACAGGGGGACCCAGTACTTC.

The CDR3 spells CASSPVAGAGNEQFF. In DNA form, the CDR3 reads TGTGCCAGCTCCCCTGTAGCGGGAGCGGGCAATGAGCAGTTCTTC. The chain employs TRBV18 and TRBJ2-1; 9 bases fit TRBD2. The V gene end was trimmed by 6 bases and the J gene end by 6 bases; junction bases not matched to a gene: 9. The CDR3 is 15 amino acids. CDR1 is KGHSH and CDR2 is LQKENI in the germline V gene.

The J gene is TRBJ1-1, the V gene TRBV10-2, with 7 bases that match TRBD1. Germline CDR1 WSHSY, CDR2 SAAADI. The CDR3 covers 14 residues. V was clipped by 2 bases and J by 4 bases; unmatched bases: 4. This chain's CDR3 is CASSEDRDVTEAFF. The CDR3 DNA reads TGCGCCAGCAGTGAGGACAGGGATGTCACTGAAGCTTTCTTT.

The chain uses TRBV27 and TRBJ2-3; tentative D call: TRBD1 (5 bases). The CDR3 spans 16 residues. Germline V lookup: CDR1 MNHEY, CDR2 SMNVEV (reference sequence). V lost 5 bases and J lost 1, with 16 bases in between. For the CDR3, the DNA is TGTGCCAGCAGTCCCGCAGCGATAGGGGGCACAGATACGCAGTATTTT. It specifies CASSPAAIGGTDTQYF.

This CDR3 reads CASKPITGELFF. Written as DNA, the CDR3 is TGTGCCAGCAAACCTATCACCGGGGAGCTGTTTTTT. The chain combines TRBV6-6 with TRBJ2-2, with D hard to call. Germline V gene lookup returns CDR1 MNHNY and CDR2 SVGAGI (reference sequence). V was cut by 7 bases and J by 4 bases, with 7 bases left in between. The CDR3 contains 12 residues.